A selection of T cell receptor beta chains follows, all from one sample in a study of T cell responses to AZD1222 COVID-19 vaccine. Profiled with immunoSEQ multiplex PCR; TCRdb holds only in-frame clones, not every one. The sample carries 120,000 to 150,000 clones, approximately 90% recorded once. Specimen: peripheral blood, collected 28 days after the second AZD1222 dose. These receptor sequences come from an adult who received the AZD1222 COVID-19 vaccine. The CDR3 runs from the conserved cysteine through the conserved F or W. D genes are given only for firm matches. Clone sizes are given selectively: once, few, many, or a class where the clone is expanded.

CDR3aa: CASSLGEKPQHF; CDR3nt: TGTGCCAGCAGTTTAGGGGAGAAGCCCCAGCATTTT; j_gene: TRBJ1-5; v_gene: TRBV12-3/TRBV12-4; abundance: -; d_gene: -
CDR3aa: CASSLRASGGSQETQYF; CDR3nt: TGTGCCAGCAGCTTAAGGGCTAGCGGAGGCAGCCAAGAGACCCAGTACTTC; j_gene: TRBJ2-5; v_gene: TRBV7-3; abundance: -; d_gene: TRBD2
CDR3aa: CASSLALGSNQPQHF; CDR3nt: TGTGCCAGCAGCTTAGCGCTAGGGAGCAATCAGCCCCAGCATTTT; j_gene: TRBJ1-5; v_gene: TRBV7-2; abundance: -; d_gene: -
CDR3aa: CASSEKGLGYTF; CDR3nt: TGTGCCAGCAGTGAAAAGGGACTTGGCTACACCTTC; j_gene: TRBJ1-2; v_gene: TRBV25-1; abundance: -; d_gene: -
CDR3aa: CASSVGGLNEQFF; CDR3nt: TGTGCCAGCAGTGTGGGGGGGCTGAATGAGCAGTTCTTC; j_gene: TRBJ2-1; v_gene: TRBV12-3/TRBV12-4; abundance: -; d_gene: -
CDR3aa: CASSQKSGTDNTEAFF; CDR3nt: TGTGCCAGCAGCCAAAAAAGCGGGACAGACAACACTGAAGCTTTCTTT; j_gene: TRBJ1-1; v_gene: TRBV3-1/TRBV3-2; abundance: -; d_gene: TRBD1
CDR3aa: CASSLLGTLNQPQHF; CDR3nt: TGTGCCAGCAGTTTACTCGGGACACTAAATCAGCCCCAGCATTTT; j_gene: TRBJ1-5; v_gene: TRBV27; abundance: -; d_gene: -
CDR3aa: CASSPPRPGVSEQFF; CDR3nt: TGTGCCAGCTCACCACCGAGGCCGGGGGTTAGTGAGCAGTTCTTC; j_gene: TRBJ2-1; v_gene: TRBV18; abundance: -; d_gene: -
CDR3aa: CASSLVPSGRKKETQYF; CDR3nt: TGTGCCAGCAGCTTAGTTCCTAGCGGGAGGAAAAAGGAGACCCAGTACTTC; j_gene: TRBJ2-5; v_gene: TRBV7-6; abundance: -; d_gene: TRBD2
CDR3aa: CASSQGGQAGTRTDTQYF; CDR3nt: TGCGCCAGCAGCCAAGGGGGCCAAGCAGGAACCCGCACAGATACGCAGTATTTT; j_gene: TRBJ2-3; v_gene: TRBV4-1; abundance: once; d_gene: -
CDR3aa: CASSYSNRGNTEAFF; CDR3nt: TGTGCCAGCAGTTACTCGAATAGGGGAAACACTGAAGCTTTCTTT; j_gene: TRBJ1-1; v_gene: TRBV6-5; abundance: -; d_gene: -